This T cell receptor (beta chain) was documented in a study of patients and donors after allogeneic stem cell transplantation. This clonotype has more than one count but fewer than ten. Germline-derived CDR1 and CDR2 are MNHEY and SVGEGT. Trimming cost V 10 bases and J 3 bases; bases outside gene matches: 6. There are 14 residues in the CDR3. Using its own MiXCR run on the RT-PCR reads, TCRdb lists one record per CDR3 protein. The sample contains about 960,000 distinct CDR3 sequences, around 17% of which appear only once. Sequencing input: blood, either unsorted or a sorted T cell fraction (not recorded which). The clonotype was recovered from a human donor who was either an allogeneic HSCT recipient or a stem cell or donor lymphocyte infusion donor (not recorded which). It is not recorded whose cells these are; they may come from a transplant donor. V and J are TRBV6-2 or TRBV6-3 and TRBJ2-1; the match to TRBD1 covers 10 bases. The CDR3 sequence is CATRWTGGYNEQFF. The CDR3 bases are TGTGCCACCCGCTGGACAGGGGGCTACAATGAGCAGTTCTTC.